Listed below are T cell receptor beta chains from one sample, sequenced in a study of T cells after yellow fever vaccination. A single record per CDR3 protein comes from TCRdb applying MiXCR to the 5' RACE reads. Counted here are 120,000 or so distinct CDR3 sequences, about 7.8% occurring once; the ten biggest clones make up approximately 2.7%. The input for sequencing was CD4+ T cells sorted from PBMCs, taken about 49 days after the first yellow fever vaccination. The receptors stem from a man aged 18 to 29 who received the YFV17D yellow fever vaccine. Both conserved end residues are part of each CDR3. Each record gives: clone size, J gene, D gene, V gene, CDR3 protein, CDR3 DNA. The D gene is left open where the match is weak. Not all rows give a size; the values are once, few, many and, for expanded clones, a class.

size: many
J: TRBJ2-1
D: .
V: TRBV4-1
CDR3: CASSQGTQGYEQFF
DNA: TGCGCCAGCAGCCAAGGTACCCAGGGCTATGAGCAGTTCTTC

size: many
J: TRBJ2-5
D: .
V: TRBV18
CDR3: CASSGTEQETQYF
DNA: TGTGCCAGCTCTGGGACGGAGCAAGAGACCCAGTACTTC

size: .
J: TRBJ2-3
D: TRBD2
V: TRBV3-1
CDR3: CASSALAGVGDTQYF
DNA: TGTGCCAGCAGCGCACTAGCGGGCGTCGGAGATACGCAGTATTTT

size: many
J: TRBJ1-6
D: .
V: TRBV2
CDR3: CASSGNSPLHF
DNA: TGTGCCAGCAGTGGTAATTCACCCCTCCACTTT

size: few
J: TRBJ2-6
D: .
V: TRBV7-9
CDR3: CASSLGAGGGANVLTF
DNA: TGTGCCAGCAGCTTAGGGGCAGGAGGTGGGGCCAACGTCCTGACTTTC

size: many
J: TRBJ2-5
D: TRBD2
V: TRBV10-3
CDR3: CAISTGTSGRETQYF
DNA: TGTGCCATCAGTACCGGGACTAGCGGGAGGGAGACCCAGTACTTC

size: many
J: TRBJ2-3
D: .
V: TRBV4-1
CDR3: CASSLRDLTDTQYF
DNA: TGCGCCAGCAGCCTCCGGGACCTCACAGATACGCAGTATTTT

size: .
J: TRBJ2-3
D: .
V: TRBV4-3
CDR3: CASSQGNGGDFTDTQYF
DNA: TGCGCCAGCAGCCAAGGGAACGGCGGAGACTTCACAGATACGCAGTATTTT

size: few
J: TRBJ2-3
D: .
V: TRBV18
CDR3: CASSPQGGRWTDTQYF
DNA: TGTGCCAGCTCACCCCAGGGTGGGAGATGGACAGATACGCAGTATTTT

size: many
J: TRBJ2-3
D: .
V: TRBV4-3
CDR3: CASSQEGFAASTDTQYF
DNA: TGCGCCAGCAGCCAAGAAGGTTTTGCAGCTAGCACAGATACGCAGTATTTT

size: many
J: TRBJ1-2
D: .
V: TRBV12-3/TRBV12-4
CDR3: CASGFYGYTF
DNA: TGTGCCAGCGGGTTCTATGGCTACACCTTC

size: many
J: TRBJ2-3
D: .
V: TRBV4-3
CDR3: CASSQQPGTPSTDTQYF
DNA: TGCGCCAGCAGCCAACAACCGGGGACCCCCAGCACAGATACGCAGTATTTT

size: many
J: TRBJ2-2
D: .
V: TRBV5-1
CDR3: CASSLIWAQRAGELFF
DNA: TGCGCCAGCAGCTTGATCTGGGCCCAGCGGGCCGGGGAGCTGTTTTTT

size: many
J: TRBJ2-1
D: .
V: TRBV7-9
CDR3: CASSHQGEQFF
DNA: TGTGCCAGCAGCCATCAGGGTGAGCAGTTCTTC